The 30 T cell receptor beta chains below come from one sample, sequenced in a study of early T cells in non-severe SARS-CoV-2 infection. Each CDR3 protein is one row after TCRdb ran MiXCR on the 5' RACE reads. The profile shows about 36,000 distinct CDR3 sequences, approximately 6.6% of them singletons. The sample was whole blood, taken at baseline. The receptors were gathered from an adult who was a healthcare worker with PCR-confirmed SARS-CoV-2 infection or an uninfected control (not recorded which).

This clonotype was seen repeatedly, ten times or more. The chain joins TRBV9 to TRBJ1-6; D uncertain. CDR1 and CDR2 from the germline V gene are SGDLS and YYNGEE. Deletions cut 0 bases from V and 10 bases from J, with 14 bases between. This CDR3 is 15 amino acids long. The CDR3 region has the DNA TGTGCCAGCAGCGTAGTAGGAGGGAACGGGTCACCCCTCCACTTT. As protein: CASSVVGGNGSPLHF.

This clonotype was seen repeatedly, ten times or more. This chain links TRBV5-1 with TRBJ1-1, with a weak D call TRBD1 (6 bases). The CDR3 loop spans 14 amino acids. The V and J ends lost 3 bases and 4 bases respectively, with 13 bases between them. Germline CDR1 is SGHRS and CDR2 is YFSETQ. CDR3 DNA: TGCGCCAGCAGCTCGCACCGCAGGGGCACTGAAGCTTTCTTT. Residues: CASSSHRRGTEAFF. The full variable domain, completed using reference TRBV5-1 and TRBJ1-1, is KAGVTQTPRYLIKTRGQQVTLSCSPISGHRSVSWYQQTPGQGLQFLFEYFSETQRNKGNFPGRFSGRQFSNSRSEMNVSTLELGDSALYLCASSSHRRGTEAFFGQGTRLTVV.

V usage is TRBV7-2 and J usage is TRBJ1-5; 8 bases match TRBD1. Germline V gene lookup returns CDR1 SGHTA and CDR2 FQGNSA. The CDR3 loop spans 16 amino acids. V lost 3 bases, J lost 6 bases, and 10 bases stayed unmatched. CDR3 region: CASSFAGDRRVQPQHF. The DNA of the CDR3 is TGTGCCAGCAGCTTTGCCGGGGACAGGCGGGTTCAGCCCCAGCATTTT.

This clonotype was picked up a small number of times. The V call is TRBV24-1, the J call TRBJ2-5, with a tentative D call TRBD1 (5 bases). Germline assignment: CDR1 KGHDR and CDR2 SFDVKD. This CDR3 comprises 13 residues. Between the trimmed V and J ends, which lost 1 base and 7 bases, there was a span of 9 bases. CDR3 sequence reads: CATSDLPGSTQYF. Written as DNA, the CDR3 is TGTGCCACCAGTGATTTACCAGGGTCGACCCAGTACTTC.

The CDR3 sequence: CASSQDEKLFF. The DNA of the CDR3 is TGTGCCAGCAGCCAAGACGAAAAACTGTTTTTT. The chain recombines TRBV3-1 with TRBJ1-4; D is uncertain. CDR1 and CDR2 from the germline V gene are LGHDT and YNNKEL (reference sequence). Trimming stripped 0 bases from V and 8 bases from J, with 1 base between. The length of the CDR3 is 11 residues.

The chain joins TRBV9 to TRBJ2-2; TRBD2 matches at 11 bases. J gave up 0 bases and V 0 bases, and 4 bases lay outside the gene matches. The CDR3 is 18 residues long. Germline V gives CDR1 SGDLS, CDR2 YYNGEE. The CDR3 nucleotides read TGTGCCAGCAGCGTAGTCACTAGCGGGGGTACGAACACCGGGGAGCTGTTTTTT. This encodes CASSVVTSGGTNTGELFF.

At least ten counts were recorded for this clonotype. The chain combines TRBV12-3 or TRBV12-4 with TRBJ2-1; TRBD2 might be the D (7 bases). The length of the CDR3 is 14 residues. V lost 2 bases to trimming and J lost 6 bases, with 11 bases between them. The CDR3 here is CASSLSGEGNEQFF. CDR3 coding DNA: TGTGCCAGCAGTTTATCAGGGGAGGGCAATGAGCAGTTCTTC.

The V gene is TRBV5-1, the J gene TRBJ2-7; tentatively, D is TRBD1 (6 bases). V was trimmed by 0 bases and J by 2 bases, leaving 9 bases between them. Germline V gene lookup returns CDR1 SGHRS and CDR2 YFSETQ. This CDR3 spans 14 amino acids. The CDR3 DNA reads as TGCGCCAGCAGCTTGGAGGCAGGGGCCTACGAGCAGTACTTC. Its translation is CASSLEAGAYEQYF.

This clonotype occurred many times. This chain connects TRBV20-1 to TRBJ1-2; D gene uncertain. The length of the CDR3 is 12 residues. V was shortened by 5 bases and J by 6 bases, with 13 bases between the two germline ends. CDR1 DFQATT and CDR2 SNEGSKA come from the germline V gene (reference sequence). The CDR3 region has the DNA TGCAGTGCTGCTCACATGCAGGATGGCTACACCTTC. It encodes CSAAHMQDGYTF.

V is TRBV11-1 and J is TRBJ1-2; D unclear. V was shortened by 2 bases and J by 4 bases, with 14 bases between the two germline ends. The CDR3 extends over 15 amino acids. Germline V gene sequence: CDR1 SGHAT, CDR2 FQDESV (reference sequence). The CDR3 spells CASSLSQATIYGYTF. The CDR3 nucleotides are TGTGCCAGCAGCTTATCCCAGGCGACGATCTATGGCTACACCTTC.

This clonotype came up once. The rearrangement links TRBV28 to TRBJ2-1; TRBD2 matches at 10 bases. The CDR3 is made up of 14 amino acids. Unmatched junction bases numbered 5, after V lost 6 bases and J lost 6 bases. Germline CDR1 MDHEN, CDR2 SYDVKM. The CDR3 here is CASRSWTSGNEQFF. The CDR3 region has the DNA TGTGCCAGCAGGAGCTGGACTAGCGGCAATGAGCAGTTCTTC.

This clonotype was recorded many times. This chain connects TRBV6-6 to TRBJ1-4; no definite D call. With 5 bases removed from V and 0 bases from J, the gap between germline ends came to 10 bases. CDR1 and CDR2 (germline): MNHNY, SVGAGI (reference sequence). CDR3 length: 15 residues. CDR3 loop: CASSPRSATNEKLFF. CDR3 nucleotide sequence: TGTGCCAGCAGTCCCCGGTCTGCAACTAATGAAAAACTGTTTTTT.

This clonotype was picked up many times. The gene calls are TRBV7-2 and TRBJ2-7; D not resolved. This CDR3 contains 13 residues. V lost 5 bases and J 1 base, leaving 9 bases between the germline ends. Germline CDR1 SGHTA, CDR2 FQGNSA. The CDR3 DNA sequence: TGTGCCAGCAGCCCCCTACAGTCCTACGAGCAGTACTTC. Translation: CASSPLQSYEQYF.

This clonotype was seen a few times. The V and J genes are TRBV5-4 and TRBJ2-1; perhaps TRBD1 as D (5 bases). CDR1 and CDR2 (germline): SGHNT, YYREEE (reference sequence). Trimming cost V 0 bases and J 0 bases, with 7 bases left between them. This CDR3 has 15 residues. CDR3 nucleotide sequence: TGTGCCAGCAGCTTGGATCAGGGCTCCTACAATGAGCAGTTCTTC. Its protein product is CASSLDQGSYNEQFF.

This clonotype was recorded many times. This sequence joins TRBV28 and TRBJ1-4; maybe TRBD1 (5 bases). The ends were cut back, 2 bases at V and 8 bases at J, with 27 bases in the middle. CDR1 and CDR2 from the germline V gene are MDHEN and SYDVKM. The CDR3 is 19 residues long. The CDR3 DNA is TGTGCCAGCAGTTTAATTCTGAGACGGACACCACTGCGGGGGGAAAAACTGTTTTTT. Encoded protein: CASSLILRRTPLRGEKLFF.

This clonotype has just a few counts. The chain combines TRBV29-1 with TRBJ1-1; a possible D gene is TRBD1 (5 bases). The germline V gene encodes CDR1 SQVTM and CDR2 ANQGSEA. This CDR3 spans 13 amino acids. Deletions cut 6 bases from V and 4 bases from J, with 15 bases between. The CDR3 sequence is CSVYRGRGTEAFF. CDR3 DNA: TGCAGCGTCTACCGGGGAAGGGGCACTGAAGCTTTCTTT.

This clonotype was detected many times. V and J are TRBV5-4 and TRBJ1-4; perhaps TRBD1 as D (5 bases). The CDR3 sequence is 15 residues long. The V end was cut by 4 bases, the J end by 4 bases, with 14 bases between. Germline CDR1 and CDR2: SGHNT and YYREEE (reference sequence). The CDR3 DNA is TGTGCCAGCAGCGAGAACCGGGGCCTTAATGAAAAACTGTTTTTT. This gives the protein CASSENRGLNEKLFF.

This clonotype was seen repeatedly, ten times or more. The V call is TRBV27, the J call TRBJ2-4; D gene uncertain. The CDR3 is 13 residues long. The V gene's germline CDR1 is MNHEY and CDR2 SMNVEV (reference sequence). The V and J ends lost 3 bases and 5 bases respectively, with 8 bases between them. The CDR3 loop reads CASSFHGENIQYF. The CDR3 DNA is TGTGCCAGCAGTTTTCACGGTGAAAACATTCAGTACTTC.

This clonotype has a count of ten or more. V and J are TRBV12-3 or TRBV12-4 and TRBJ1-2; D is perhaps TRBD1 (5 bases). This CDR3 has 14 residues. Trimming took 8 bases from V and 0 from J, leaving 13 bases between them. The DNA of the CDR3 is TGTGCCAGCGGCTTTTCAGGGACTAACTATGGCTACACCTTC. Its translation is CASGFSGTNYGYTF.

This clonotype was seen only a few times. V usage is TRBV9 and J usage is TRBJ2-1; perhaps TRBD2 as D (6 bases). CDR1 is SGDLS and CDR2 is YYNGEE in the germline V gene. V lost 1 base and J lost 5, with 16 bases in between. The CDR3 sequence is 16 residues long. DNA of the CDR3: TGTGCCAGCAGCGTAAGCGTAGCGGCACAAGACAATGAGCAGTTCTTC. This codes for CASSVSVAAQDNEQFF.

The rearrangement uses TRBV24-1 and TRBJ2-3; possibly TRBD1 for D (6 bases). The CDR3 has 16 residues. Trimming removed 2 bases at V and 0 bases at J, with 11 bases between. Germline V gene lookup returns CDR1 KGHDR and CDR2 SFDVKD. As DNA, the CDR3 is TGTGCCACCAGTGATTCCGAGGGGGTTAGCACAGATACGCAGTATTTT. This encodes CATSDSEGVSTDTQYF.

The V and J genes are TRBV11-2 and TRBJ2-1; TRBD2 aligns across 7 bases. Trimming cost V 0 bases and J 8 bases; bases outside gene matches: 4. Germline V gives CDR1 SGHAT, CDR2 FQNNGV. This CDR3 has 14 residues. CDR3 in amino acids: CASSLDLAAYEQFF. The CDR3 DNA reads TGTGCCAGCAGCTTAGATCTAGCGGCGTATGAGCAGTTCTTC. Variable domain in full (rest from reference TRBV11-2 and TRBJ2-1): EAGVAQSPRYKIIEKRQSVAFWCNPISGHATLYWYQQILGQGPKLLIQFQNNGVVDDSQLPKDRFSAERLKGVDSTLKIQPAKLEDSAVYLCASSLDLAAYEQFFGPGTRLTVL.

Many counts were recorded for this clonotype. This rearrangement joins TRBV28 to TRBJ2-7; TRBD2 matches 8 bases. After removal of 6 bases from V and 5 bases from J, the junction contained 6 bases not matched to a gene. The CDR3 extends over 13 amino acids. Germline CDR1 and CDR2: MDHEN and SYDVKM. The CDR3 DNA is TGTGCCAGCAGGCCGGGGGGGGTCCACGAGCAGTACTTC. Its translation: CASRPGGVHEQYF. Using reference TRBV28 and TRBJ2-7 for the parts outside the CDR3, the full variable domain is DVKVTQSSRYLVKRTGEKVFLECVQDMDHENMFWYRQDPGLGLRLIYFSYDVKMKEKGDIPEGYSVSREKKERFSLILESASTNQTSMYLCASRPGGVHEQYFGPGTRLTVT.

At least ten counts were recorded for this clonotype. The chain links TRBV28 to TRBJ2-7, with TRBD2 identical over 7 bases. Losses at the gene ends were 1 base for V and 4 bases for J; bases not matched to a gene: 7. Per germline, CDR1 MDHEN and CDR2 SYDVKM. This CDR3 is 15 amino acids long. The DNA for the CDR3 is TGTGCCAGCAGTTTATTCGCCAGCGGGATATACGAGCAGTACTTC. Translation gives CASSLFASGIYEQYF.

This clonotype has more than one count but fewer than ten. V is TRBV6-1 and J is TRBJ2-7; 8 nucleotides match TRBD2. Germline-derived CDR1 and CDR2 are MNHNS and SASEGT. J lost 4 bases, V lost 6 bases, and 8 bases had no gene match. The CDR3 loop spans 14 amino acids. The CDR3 nucleotides are TGTGCCAGCAGACAGTCAGCGGGAGTATACGAGCAGTACTTC. This codes for CASRQSAGVYEQYF.

This clonotype was counted a few times. This sequence joins TRBV6-6 and TRBJ1-1; a possible D gene is TRBD1 (6 bases). Germline V gene lookup returns CDR1 MNHNY and CDR2 SVGAGI (reference sequence). Trimming pared 6 bases from V and 6 bases from J, leaving 17 bases between. This CDR3 spans 14 amino acids. The CDR3, as DNA: TGTGCCAGCAGATCTCACGACAGGCTAGCTGAAGCTTTCTTT. This sequence encodes CASRSHDRLAEAFF.

This rearrangement joins TRBV24-1 to TRBJ2-5; 9 bases align to TRBD1. The CDR3 has 15 residues. Germline V gene lookup returns CDR1 KGHDR and CDR2 SFDVKD. J was trimmed by 4 bases and V by 4 bases; bases with no gene match: 6. CDR3 sequence reads: CATSDPGQGRETQYF. The CDR3 region has the DNA TGTGCCACCAGTGACCCAGGACAGGGGAGAGAGACCCAGTACTTC.

This clonotype was recorded at least ten times. The chain employs TRBV7-3 and TRBJ2-7, with 7 bases that match TRBD2. The V gene's germline CDR1 is SGHTA and CDR2 FQGTGA. This CDR3 region has 15 residues. Trimming at V came to 2 bases and at J to 0 bases, leaving 4 bases not matched to a gene. CDR3 residues: CASSLSGGRSYEQYF. The CDR3 coding sequence is TGTGCCAGCAGCTTATCGGGAGGTCGCTCCTACGAGCAGTACTTC.

The chain recombines TRBV6-4 with TRBJ1-2, with no clear D. The CDR3 extends over 15 amino acids. Germline V gene data show CDR1 as MRHNA and CDR2 as SNTAGT. Trimming took off 7 bases at V and 1 base at J, with 16 bases between the two ends. DNA of the CDR3: TGTGCCAGCATCAGTCCGGGCCCCAGTAACTATGGCTACACCTTC. Translated: CASISPGPSNYGYTF.

This clonotype was recorded at least ten times. The chain links TRBV20-1 to TRBJ1-1, with TRBD1 matching 12 bases. Trimming removed 3 bases from V and 4 bases from J; junction bases left unmatched: 9. Germline V gene data show CDR1 as DFQATT and CDR2 as SNEGSKA (reference sequence). This CDR3 has 16 amino acids. The DNA of the CDR3 is TGCAGTGCTAGGCCCCGGGACAGGGGGCGCGGCACTGAAGCTTTCTTT. Protein: CSARPRDRGRGTEAFF.